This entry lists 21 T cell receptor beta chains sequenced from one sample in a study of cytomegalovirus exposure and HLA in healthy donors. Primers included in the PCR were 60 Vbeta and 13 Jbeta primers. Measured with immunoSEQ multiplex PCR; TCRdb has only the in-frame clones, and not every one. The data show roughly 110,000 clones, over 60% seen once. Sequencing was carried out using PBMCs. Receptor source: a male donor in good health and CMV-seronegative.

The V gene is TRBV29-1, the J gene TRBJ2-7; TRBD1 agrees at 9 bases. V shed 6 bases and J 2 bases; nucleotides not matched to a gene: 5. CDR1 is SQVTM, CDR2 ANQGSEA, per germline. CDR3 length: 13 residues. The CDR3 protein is CSVPGDRAYEQYF. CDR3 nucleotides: TGCAGCGTCCCAGGGGACAGGGCCTACGAGCAGTACTTC.

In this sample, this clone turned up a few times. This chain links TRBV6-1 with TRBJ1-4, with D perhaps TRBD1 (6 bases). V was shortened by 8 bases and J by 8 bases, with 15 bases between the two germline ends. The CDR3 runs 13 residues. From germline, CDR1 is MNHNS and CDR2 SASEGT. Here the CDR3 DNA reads TGTGCCAGCTTTACAGGGATAAAGGAAAAACTGTTTTTT. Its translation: CASFTGIKEKLFF.

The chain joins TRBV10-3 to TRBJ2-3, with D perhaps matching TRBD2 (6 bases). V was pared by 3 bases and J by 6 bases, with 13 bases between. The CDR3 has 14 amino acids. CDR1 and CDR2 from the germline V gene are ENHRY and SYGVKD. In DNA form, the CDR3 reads TGTGCCATCAGTGACGTCGGGGAGGAGGATACGCAGTATTTT. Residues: CAISDVGEEDTQYF.

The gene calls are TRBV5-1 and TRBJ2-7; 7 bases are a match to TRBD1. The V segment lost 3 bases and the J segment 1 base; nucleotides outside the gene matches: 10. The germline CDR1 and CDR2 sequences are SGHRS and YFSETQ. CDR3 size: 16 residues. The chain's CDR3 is CASSSTTGAWSYEQYF. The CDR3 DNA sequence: TGCGCCAGCAGCTCAACTACAGGGGCTTGGTCCTACGAGCAGTACTTC.

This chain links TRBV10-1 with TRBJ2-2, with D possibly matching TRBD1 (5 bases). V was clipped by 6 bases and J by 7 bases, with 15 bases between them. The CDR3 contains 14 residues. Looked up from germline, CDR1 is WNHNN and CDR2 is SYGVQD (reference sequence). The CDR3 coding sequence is TGCGCCAGCAGCCCGACCGGTACAGGCGGGGAGCTGTTTTTT. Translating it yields CASSPTGTGGELFF.

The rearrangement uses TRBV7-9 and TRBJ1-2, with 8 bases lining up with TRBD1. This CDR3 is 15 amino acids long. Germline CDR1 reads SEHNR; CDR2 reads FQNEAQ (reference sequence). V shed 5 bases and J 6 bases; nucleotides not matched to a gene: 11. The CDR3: CASSPPGTGLNGYTF. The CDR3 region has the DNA TGTGCCAGCAGCCCCCCCGGGACAGGATTGAATGGCTACACCTTC.

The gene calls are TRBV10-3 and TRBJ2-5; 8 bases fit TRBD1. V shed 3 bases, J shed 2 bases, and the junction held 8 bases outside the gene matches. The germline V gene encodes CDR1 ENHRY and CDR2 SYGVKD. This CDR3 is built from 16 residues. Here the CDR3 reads CAISDDRGEGQETQYF. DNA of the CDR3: TGTGCCATCAGTGACGACAGGGGTGAAGGGCAAGAGACCCAGTACTTC.

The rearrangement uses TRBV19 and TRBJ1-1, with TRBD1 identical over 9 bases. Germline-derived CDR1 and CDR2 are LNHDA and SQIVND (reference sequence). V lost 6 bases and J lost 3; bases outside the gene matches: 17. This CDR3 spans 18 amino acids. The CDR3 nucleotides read TGTGCCAGTAGGGACCTATCCCTTCCGAGACAGGGGGACACTGAAGCTTTCTTT. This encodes CASRDLSLPRQGDTEAFF.

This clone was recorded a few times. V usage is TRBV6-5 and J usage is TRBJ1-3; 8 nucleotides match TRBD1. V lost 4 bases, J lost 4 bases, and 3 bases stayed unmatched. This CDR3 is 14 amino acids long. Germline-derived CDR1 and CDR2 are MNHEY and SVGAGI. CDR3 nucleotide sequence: TGTGCCAGCAGTTTCCAGGGGGCCGGAAACACCATATATTTT. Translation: CASSFQGAGNTIYF.

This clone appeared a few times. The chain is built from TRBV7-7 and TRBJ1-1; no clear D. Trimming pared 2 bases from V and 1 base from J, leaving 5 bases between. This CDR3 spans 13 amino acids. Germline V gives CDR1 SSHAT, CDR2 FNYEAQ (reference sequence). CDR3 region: CASSLSENTEAFF. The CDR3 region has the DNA TGTGCCAGCAGCTTATCAGAGAACACTGAAGCTTTCTTT.

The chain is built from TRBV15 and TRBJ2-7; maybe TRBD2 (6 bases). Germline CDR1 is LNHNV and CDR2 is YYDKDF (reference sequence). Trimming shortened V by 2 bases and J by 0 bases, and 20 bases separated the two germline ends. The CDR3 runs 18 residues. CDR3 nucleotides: TGTGCCACCAGCAGACTTAGGACCGTAAACGGGAGCTCCTACGAGCAGTACTTC. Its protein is CATSRLRTVNGSSYEQYF.

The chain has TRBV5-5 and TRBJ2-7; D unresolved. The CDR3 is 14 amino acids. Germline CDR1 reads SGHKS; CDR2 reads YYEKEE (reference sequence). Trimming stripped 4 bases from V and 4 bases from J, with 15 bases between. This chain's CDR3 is CASSQLPSSYEQYF. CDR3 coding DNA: TGTGCCAGCAGCCAACTCCCCTCATCATACGAGCAGTACTTC. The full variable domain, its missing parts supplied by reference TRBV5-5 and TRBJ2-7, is DAGVTQSPTHLIKTRGQQVTLRCSPISGHKSVSWYQQVLGQGPQFIFQYYEKEERGRGNFPDRFSARQFPNYSSELNVNALLLGDSALYLCASSQLPSSYEQYFGPGTRLTVT.

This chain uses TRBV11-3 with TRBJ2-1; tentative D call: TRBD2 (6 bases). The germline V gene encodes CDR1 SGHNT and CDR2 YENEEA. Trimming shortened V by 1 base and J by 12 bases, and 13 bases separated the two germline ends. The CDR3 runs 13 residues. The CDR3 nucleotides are TGTGCCAGCAGCTTAGGGTCGGGACTGAGGCAGTTCTTC. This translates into CASSLGSGLRQFF.

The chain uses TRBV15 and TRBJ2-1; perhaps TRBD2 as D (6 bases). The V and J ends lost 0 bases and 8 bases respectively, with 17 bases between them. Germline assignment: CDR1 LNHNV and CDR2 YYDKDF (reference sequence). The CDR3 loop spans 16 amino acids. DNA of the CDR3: TGTGCCACCAGCAGAGATAGGAGGGTAGAGTTCGATGAGCAGTTCTTC. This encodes CATSRDRRVEFDEQFF.

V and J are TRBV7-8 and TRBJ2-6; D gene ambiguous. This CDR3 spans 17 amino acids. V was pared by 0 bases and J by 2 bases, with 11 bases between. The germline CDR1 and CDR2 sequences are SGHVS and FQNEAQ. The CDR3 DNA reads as TGTGCCAGCAGCTTAGCGCAAGTCGGAGCTGGGGCCAACGTCCTGACTTTC. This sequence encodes CASSLAQVGAGANVLTF.

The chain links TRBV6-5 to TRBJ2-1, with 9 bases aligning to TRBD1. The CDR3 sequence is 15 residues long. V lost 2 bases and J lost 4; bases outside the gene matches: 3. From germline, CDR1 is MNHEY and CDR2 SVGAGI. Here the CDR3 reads CASSYRDRDYNEQFF. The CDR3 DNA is TGTGCCAGCAGTTACCGGGACAGGGATTACAATGAGCAGTTCTTC.

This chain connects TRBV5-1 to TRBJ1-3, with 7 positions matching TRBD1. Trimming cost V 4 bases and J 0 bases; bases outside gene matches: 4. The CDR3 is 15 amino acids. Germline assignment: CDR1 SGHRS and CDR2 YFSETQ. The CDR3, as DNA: TGCGCCAGCAGCGCGGGACAGCCCTCTGGAAACACCATATATTTT. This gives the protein CASSAGQPSGNTIYF.

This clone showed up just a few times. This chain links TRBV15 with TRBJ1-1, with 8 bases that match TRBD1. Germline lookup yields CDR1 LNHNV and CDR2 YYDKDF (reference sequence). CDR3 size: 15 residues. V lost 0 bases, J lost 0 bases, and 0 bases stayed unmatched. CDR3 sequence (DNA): TGTGCCACCAGCAGAGACAGGGGGCTGAACACTGAAGCTTTCTTT. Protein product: CATSRDRGLNTEAFF.

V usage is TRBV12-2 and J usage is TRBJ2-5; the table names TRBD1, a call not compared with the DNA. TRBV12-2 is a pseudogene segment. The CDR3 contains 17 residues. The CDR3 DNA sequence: TGTGCAAGTCGCTTACCCGCTCGTCCGACAGGTCTCAAGACCCAGTACTTC. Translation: CASRLPARPTGLKTQYF.

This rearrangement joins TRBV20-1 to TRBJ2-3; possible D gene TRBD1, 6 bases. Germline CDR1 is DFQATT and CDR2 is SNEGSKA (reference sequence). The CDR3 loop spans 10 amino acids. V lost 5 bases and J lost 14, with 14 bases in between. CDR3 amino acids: CSAWDNRMYF. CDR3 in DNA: TGCAGTGCTTGGGACAACCGTATGTATTTT.

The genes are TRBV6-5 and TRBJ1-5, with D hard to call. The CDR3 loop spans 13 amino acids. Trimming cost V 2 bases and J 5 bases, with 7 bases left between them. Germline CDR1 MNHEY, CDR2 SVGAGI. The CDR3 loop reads CASSYRRDQPQHF. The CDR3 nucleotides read TGTGCCAGCAGTTACAGGCGGGATCAGCCCCAGCATTTT.